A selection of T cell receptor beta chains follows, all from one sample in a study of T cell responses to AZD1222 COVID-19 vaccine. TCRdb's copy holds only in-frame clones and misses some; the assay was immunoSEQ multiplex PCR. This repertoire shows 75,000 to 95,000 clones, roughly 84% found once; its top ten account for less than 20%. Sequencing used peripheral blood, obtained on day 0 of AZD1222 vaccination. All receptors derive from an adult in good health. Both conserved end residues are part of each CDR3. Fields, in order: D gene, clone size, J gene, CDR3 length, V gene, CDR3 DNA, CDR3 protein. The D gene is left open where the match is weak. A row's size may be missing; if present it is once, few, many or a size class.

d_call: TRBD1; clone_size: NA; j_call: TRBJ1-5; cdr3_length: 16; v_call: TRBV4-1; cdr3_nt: TGCGCCAGCAGCCAAGATGGGACAGGGCAGAATCAGCCCCAGCATTTT; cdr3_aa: CASSQDGTGQNQPQHF
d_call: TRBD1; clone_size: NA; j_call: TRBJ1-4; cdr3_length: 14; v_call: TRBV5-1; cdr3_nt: TGCGCCAGTCGGACAGGGGGAACTAATGAAAAACTGTTTTTT; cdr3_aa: CASRTGGTNEKLFF
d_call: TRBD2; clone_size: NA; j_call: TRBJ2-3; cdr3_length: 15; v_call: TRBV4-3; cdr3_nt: TGCGCCAGCAGCCAGTGGGTAGCGGGAGGAGATACGCAGTATTTT; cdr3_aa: CASSQWVAGGDTQYF
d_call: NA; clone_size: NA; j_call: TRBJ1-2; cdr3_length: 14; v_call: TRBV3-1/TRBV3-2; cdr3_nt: TGTGCCAGCAGCCTGGAAGGGGTTTTCTATGGCTACACCTTC; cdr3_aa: CASSLEGVFYGYTF
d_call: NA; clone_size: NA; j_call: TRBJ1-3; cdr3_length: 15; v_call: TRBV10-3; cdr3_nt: TGTGCCATCGCACCCGGGACCATCTCTGGAAACACCATATATTTT; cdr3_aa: CAIAPGTISGNTIYF
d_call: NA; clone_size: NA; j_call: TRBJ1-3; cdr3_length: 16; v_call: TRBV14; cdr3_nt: TGTGCCAGCAGCCATCGAGGGACGAGCTCTGGAAACACCATATATTTT; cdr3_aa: CASSHRGTSSGNTIYF
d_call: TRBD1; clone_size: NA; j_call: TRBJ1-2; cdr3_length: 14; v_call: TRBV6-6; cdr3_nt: TGTGCCAGCAGGGGTGGACAGGGGGCCGGAGGCTACACCTTC; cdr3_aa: CASRGGQGAGGYTF
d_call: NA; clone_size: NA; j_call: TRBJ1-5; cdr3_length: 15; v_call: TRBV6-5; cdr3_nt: TGTGCCAGCAGTTACTCGAAGGGTAGCAATCAGCCCCAGCATTTT; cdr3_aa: CASSYSKGSNQPQHF
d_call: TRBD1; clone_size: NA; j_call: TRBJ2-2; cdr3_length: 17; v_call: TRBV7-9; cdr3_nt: TGTGCCAGCAGCTTCCCCCGGGGACAGGGGGCTAACGGGGAGCTGTTTTTT; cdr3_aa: CASSFPRGQGANGELFF
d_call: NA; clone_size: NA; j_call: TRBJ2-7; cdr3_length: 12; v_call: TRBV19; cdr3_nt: TGTGCCAGTAGCACAGGTGGGGCCGAGCAGTACTTC; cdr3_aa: CASSTGGAEQYF
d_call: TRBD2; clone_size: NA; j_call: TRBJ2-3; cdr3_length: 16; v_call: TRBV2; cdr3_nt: TGTGCCAGCAGTGAAGTAGCGGGAGTTGGTTCAGATACGCAGTATTTT; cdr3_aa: CASSEVAGVGSDTQYF
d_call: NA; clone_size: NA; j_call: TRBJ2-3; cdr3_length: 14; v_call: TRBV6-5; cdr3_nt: TGTGCCAGCAGGCCCTCGCACCTCACAGATACGCAGTATTTT; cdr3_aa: CASRPSHLTDTQYF
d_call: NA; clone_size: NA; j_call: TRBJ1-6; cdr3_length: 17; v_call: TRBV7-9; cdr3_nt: TGTGCCAGCAGCTTAGGACGACTAGACTCCTATAATTCACCCCTCCACTTT; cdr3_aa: CASSLGRLDSYNSPLHF
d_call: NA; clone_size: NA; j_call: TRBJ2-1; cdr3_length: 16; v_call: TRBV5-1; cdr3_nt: TGCGCCAGCAGCTTTACCCCGGGACTGTCGAACAATGAGCAGTTCTTC; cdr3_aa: CASSFTPGLSNNEQFF
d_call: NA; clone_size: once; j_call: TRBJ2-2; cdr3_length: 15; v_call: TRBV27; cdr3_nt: TGTGCCAGCAGCCCTGGGGTGGCGAACACCGGGGAGCTGTTTTTT; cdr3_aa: CASSPGVANTGELFF
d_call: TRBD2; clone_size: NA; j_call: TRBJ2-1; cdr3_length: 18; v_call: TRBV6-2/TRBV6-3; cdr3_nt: TGTGCCAGCAGTTACCCCGGGCGAGGGCGGGGGAAGTACAATGAGCAGTTCTTC; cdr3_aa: CASSYPGRGRGKYNEQFF
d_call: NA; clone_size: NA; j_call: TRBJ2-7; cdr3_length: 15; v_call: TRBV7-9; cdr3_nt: TGTGCCAGCAGCCCGGGACTCCTCCCTAACTACGAGCAGTACTTC; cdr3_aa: CASSPGLLPNYEQYF
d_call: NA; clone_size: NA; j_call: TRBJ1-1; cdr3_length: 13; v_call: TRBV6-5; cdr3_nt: TGTGCCAGCAGTTACTCGGGGGGAACTGAAGCTTTCTTT; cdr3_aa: CASSYSGGTEAFF
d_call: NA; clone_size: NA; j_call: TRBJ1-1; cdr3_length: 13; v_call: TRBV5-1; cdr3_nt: TGCGCCAGCAGCTTGTACGGGGCGAATGAAGCTTTCTTT; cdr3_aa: CASSLYGANEAFF
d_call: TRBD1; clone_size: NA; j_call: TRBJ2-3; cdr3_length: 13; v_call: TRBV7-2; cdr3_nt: TGTGCCAGCAGCCAGGGGGGCACAGATACGCAGTATTTT; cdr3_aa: CASSQGGTDTQYF
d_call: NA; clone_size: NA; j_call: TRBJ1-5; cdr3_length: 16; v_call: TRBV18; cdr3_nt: TGTGCCAGCTCACCACCGGATGGGGGAAGCAATCAGCCCCAGCATTTT; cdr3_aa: CASSPPDGGSNQPQHF
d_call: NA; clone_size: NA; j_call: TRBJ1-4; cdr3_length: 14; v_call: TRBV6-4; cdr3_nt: TGTGCCAGCAGTTGGACGGCATTAAATGAAAAACTGTTTTTT; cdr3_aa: CASSWTALNEKLFF
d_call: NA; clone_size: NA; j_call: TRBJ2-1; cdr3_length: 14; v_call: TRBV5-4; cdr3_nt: TGTGCCAGCGTTGGAGGGAGCTCCTACAATGAGCAGTTCTTC; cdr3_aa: CASVGGSSYNEQFF
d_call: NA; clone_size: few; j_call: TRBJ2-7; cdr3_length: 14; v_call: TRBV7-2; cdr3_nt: TGTGCCAGCAGCACCACCCGACAGGCCTACGAGCAGTACTTC; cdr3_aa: CASSTTRQAYEQYF
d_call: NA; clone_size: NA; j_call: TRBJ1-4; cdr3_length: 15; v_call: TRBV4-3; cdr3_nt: TGCGCCAGCAGCCAAACTCATCTGGGGAATGAAAAACTGTTTTTT; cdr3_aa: CASSQTHLGNEKLFF
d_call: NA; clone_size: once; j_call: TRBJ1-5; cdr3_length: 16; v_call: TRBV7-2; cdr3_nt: TGTGCCAGCAGCTTAGGACCACCGGGTAGCAATCAGCCCCAGCATTTT; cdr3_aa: CASSLGPPGSNQPQHF
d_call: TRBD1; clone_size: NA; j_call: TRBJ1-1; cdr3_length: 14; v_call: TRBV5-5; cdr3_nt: TGTGCCAGCAGCTGGGGACAGTTCAACACTGAAGCTTTCTTT; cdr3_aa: CASSWGQFNTEAFF
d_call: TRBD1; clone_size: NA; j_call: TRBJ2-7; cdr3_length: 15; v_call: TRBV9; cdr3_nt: TGTGCCAGCAGCGTAGCCGGGACAGGGTTATACGAGCAGTACTTC; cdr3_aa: CASSVAGTGLYEQYF
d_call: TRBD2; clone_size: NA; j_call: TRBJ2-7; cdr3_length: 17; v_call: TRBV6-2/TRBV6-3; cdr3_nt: TGTGCCAGCAGTTCCCTTGGACTAGCGGGAACGACCTACGAGCAGTACTTC; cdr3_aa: CASSSLGLAGTTYEQYF
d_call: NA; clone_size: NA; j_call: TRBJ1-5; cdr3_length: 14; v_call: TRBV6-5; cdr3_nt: TGTGCCAGCAGTCGCCTGGGGAGCAATCAGCCCCAGCATTTT; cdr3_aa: CASSRLGSNQPQHF
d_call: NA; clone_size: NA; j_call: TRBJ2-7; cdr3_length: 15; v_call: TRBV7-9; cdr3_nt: TGTGCCAGCAGCTTAGGGGCTCCAGACCTCTACGAGCAGTACTTC; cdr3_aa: CASSLGAPDLYEQYF
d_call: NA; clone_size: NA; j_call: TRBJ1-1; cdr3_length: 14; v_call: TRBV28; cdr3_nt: TGTGCCAGCAGGGGGTGGTATCTGAACACTGAAGCTTTCTTT; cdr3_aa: CASRGWYLNTEAFF